This T cell receptor (beta chain) was profiled in a study of blood T cell repertoires in COVID-19. Study overall: Collection of acute and convalescent COVID-19 samples took place in the United States, Italy and Spain. From T cells, B-cell-depleted T cells, or PBMCs came the material, which was cDNA or gDNA.

V lost 5 bases to trimming and J lost 4 bases; unmatched junction nucleotides: 6. The CDR3 is 17 amino acids. Germline CDR1 and CDR2: LGHDT and YNNKEL (reference sequence). Original analysis: Reference gene primers were amplified, and this amplification served to estimate nucleated cell counts. Here immunoSEQ multiplex PCR was the method, and the copy in TCRdb shows in-frame clones only, minus some. Clonal size and the V and J genes are those of that table, whereas D and trimming came from the DNA. The sample contains about 350,000 clones, 90% to 95% of which appear only once. The sequence derives from a woman aged 18-29 years who had recovered from COVID-19. This chain links TRBV3-1 (or the pseudogene TRBV3-2) with TRBJ2-3, with 16 bases fitting TRBD2. The material sequenced was peripheral blood. The CDR3 is CASSGTSGRAGADTQYF. The DNA for the CDR3 is TGTGCCAGCAGCGGGACTAGCGGGAGGGCCGGGGCAGATACGCAGTATTTT.